This TCR beta chain was identified during a study of OX40 agonist ivuxolimab in advanced cancers. Study-level background: Every patient in dose escalation had hepatocellular carcinoma, melanoma, renal cell or head and neck cancer.

This clone was observed once. Its cognate antigen is unknown. The data were produced by immunoSEQ multiplex PCR, yet TCRdb's version contains in-frame clones alone and is incomplete. This sample yields roughly 58,000 clones, of which less than 90% are seen a single time; about 0.73% belongs to the top ten. Study observations and caveats: Clonal expansion from baseline to week 6 occurred in both CD4+ and CD8+ T cells.

V lost 0 bases, J lost 4 bases, and 6 bases stayed unmatched. Germline V gene data show CDR1 as ENHRY and CDR2 as SYGVKD. This CDR3 has 15 amino acids. This rearrangement joins TRBV10-3 to TRBJ2-7; 7 bases agree with TRBD2. This specimen consisted of CD4+ or CD8+ T cells sorted from blood, obtained in a trial of the OX40 agonist ivuxolimab. The TCR was taken from an adult with an advanced solid tumor such as melanoma, head and neck, liver or kidney cancer. CDR3 DNA: TGTGCCATCAGTGAGTCGGAGGGACTAAAGTACGAGCAGTACTTC. Amino acid sequence: CAISESEGLKYEQYF.